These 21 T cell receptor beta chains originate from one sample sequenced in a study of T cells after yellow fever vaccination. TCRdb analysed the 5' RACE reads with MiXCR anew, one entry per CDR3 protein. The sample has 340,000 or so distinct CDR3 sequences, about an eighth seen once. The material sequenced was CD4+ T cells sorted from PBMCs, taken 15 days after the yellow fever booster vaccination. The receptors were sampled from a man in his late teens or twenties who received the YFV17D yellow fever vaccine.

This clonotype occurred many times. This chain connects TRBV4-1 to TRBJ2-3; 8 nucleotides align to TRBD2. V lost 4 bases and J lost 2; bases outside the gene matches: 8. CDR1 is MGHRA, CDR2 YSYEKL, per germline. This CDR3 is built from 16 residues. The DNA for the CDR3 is TGCGCCAGCAGCCCCGGGGGGGTAGCGGTCACAGATACGCAGTATTTT. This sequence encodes CASSPGGVAVTDTQYF.

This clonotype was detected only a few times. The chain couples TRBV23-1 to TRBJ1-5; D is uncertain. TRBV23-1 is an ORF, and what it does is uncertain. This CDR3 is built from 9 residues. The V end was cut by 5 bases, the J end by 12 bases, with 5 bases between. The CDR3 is CASSKGQHF. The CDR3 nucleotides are TGCGCCAGCAGTAAGGGCCAGCATTTT.

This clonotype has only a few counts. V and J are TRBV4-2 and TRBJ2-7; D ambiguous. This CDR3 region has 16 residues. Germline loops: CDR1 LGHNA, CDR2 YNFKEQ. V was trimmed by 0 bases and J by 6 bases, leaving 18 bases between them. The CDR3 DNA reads TGTGCCAGCAGCCAAGAAAGGGCGCGTATCATGAGCGAGCAGTACTTC. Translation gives CASSQERARIMSEQYF.

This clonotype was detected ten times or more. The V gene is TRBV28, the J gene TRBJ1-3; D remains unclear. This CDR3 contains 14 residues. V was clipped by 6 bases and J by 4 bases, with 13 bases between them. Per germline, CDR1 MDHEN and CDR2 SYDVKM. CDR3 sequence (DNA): TGTGCCAGCAGCTCGGGTCCCCTCGGAAACACCATATATTTT. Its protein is CASSSGPLGNTIYF.

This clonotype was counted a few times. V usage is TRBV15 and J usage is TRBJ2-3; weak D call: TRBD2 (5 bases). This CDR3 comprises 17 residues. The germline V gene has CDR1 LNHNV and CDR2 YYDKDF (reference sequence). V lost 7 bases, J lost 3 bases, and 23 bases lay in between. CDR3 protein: CATKPTTRGVRTDTQYF. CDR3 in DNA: TGTGCCACCAAACCGACGACTCGGGGAGTCAGGACAGATACGCAGTATTTT. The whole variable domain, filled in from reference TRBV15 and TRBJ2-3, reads DAMVIQNPRYQVTQFGKPVTLSCSQTLNHNVMYWYQQKSSQAPKLLFHYYDKDFNNEADTPDNFQSRRPNTSFCFLDIRSPGLGDTAMYLCATKPTTRGVRTDTQYFGPGTRLTVL.

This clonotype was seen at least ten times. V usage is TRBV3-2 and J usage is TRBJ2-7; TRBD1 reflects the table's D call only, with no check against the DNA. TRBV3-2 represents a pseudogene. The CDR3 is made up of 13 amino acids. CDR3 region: CASSQGQGYEQYV. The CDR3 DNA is TGTGCCAGCAGCCAAGGACAGGGCTACGAGCAGTACGTC.

CDR3 in DNA: TGTGCCACCAGTGCGAACGAACCCTACCAAGAGACCCAGTACTTC. This translates into CATSANEPYQETQYF. This chain links TRBV24-1 with TRBJ2-5; the D is unclear. Per the germline V gene, CDR1 is KGHDR and CDR2 is SFDVKD. The length of the CDR3 is 15 residues. The V gene lost 5 bases and the J gene lost 0 bases, with 12 bases spanning the gap.

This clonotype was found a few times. The CDR3 loop reads CSARDYRAGYGYTF. CDR3 nucleotides: TGCAGTGCTAGAGATTACAGGGCTGGCTATGGCTACACCTTC. The chain links TRBV20-1 to TRBJ1-2, with D perhaps matching TRBD1 (6 bases). Trimming removed 0 bases from V and 4 bases from J, with 12 bases in between. In germline, CDR1 is DFQATT, CDR2 SNEGSKA (reference sequence). The length of the CDR3 is 14 residues.

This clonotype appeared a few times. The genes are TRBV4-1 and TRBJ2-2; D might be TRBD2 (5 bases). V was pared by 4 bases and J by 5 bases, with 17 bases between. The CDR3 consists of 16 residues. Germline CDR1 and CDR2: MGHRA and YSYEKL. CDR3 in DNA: TGCGCCAGCAGCCCAGGCCCCCGGGGTCGGACCGGGGAGCTGTTTTTT. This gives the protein CASSPGPRGRTGELFF.

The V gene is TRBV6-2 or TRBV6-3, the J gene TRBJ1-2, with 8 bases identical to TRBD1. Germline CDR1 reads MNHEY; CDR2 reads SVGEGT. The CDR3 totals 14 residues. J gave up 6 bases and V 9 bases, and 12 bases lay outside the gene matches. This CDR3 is CASQHPGQAHGYTF. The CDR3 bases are TGTGCCAGTCAACATCCGGGACAGGCCCATGGCTACACCTTC.

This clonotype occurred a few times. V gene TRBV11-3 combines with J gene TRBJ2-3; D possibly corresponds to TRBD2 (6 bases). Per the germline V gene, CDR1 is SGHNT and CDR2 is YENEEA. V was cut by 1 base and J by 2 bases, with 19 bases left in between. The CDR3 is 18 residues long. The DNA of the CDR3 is TGTGCCAGCAGCTTAGGGGCTACCGGGCGGGGAAACACAGATACGCAGTATTTT. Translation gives CASSLGATGRGNTDTQYF.

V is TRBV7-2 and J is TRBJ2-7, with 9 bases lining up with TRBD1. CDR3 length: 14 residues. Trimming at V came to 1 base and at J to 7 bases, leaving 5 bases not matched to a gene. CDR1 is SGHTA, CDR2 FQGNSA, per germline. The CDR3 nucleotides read TGTGCCAGCAGCTTAGGTCCCGGGACAGGGGAGCAGTACGTC. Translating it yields CASSLGPGTGEQYV.

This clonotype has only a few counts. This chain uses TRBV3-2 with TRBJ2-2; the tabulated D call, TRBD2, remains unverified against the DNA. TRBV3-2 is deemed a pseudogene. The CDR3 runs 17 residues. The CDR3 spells CASRELAGRSNTGELFF. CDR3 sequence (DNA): TGTGCCAGCAGGGAGCTAGCGGGGCGGTCGAACACCGGGGAGCTGTTTTTT.

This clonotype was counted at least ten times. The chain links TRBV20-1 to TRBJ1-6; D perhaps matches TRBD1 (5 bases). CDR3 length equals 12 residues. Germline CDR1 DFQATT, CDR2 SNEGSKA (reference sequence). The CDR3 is CARGFYNSPLHF. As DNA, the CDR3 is TGCGCCCGGGGCTTCTATAATTCACCCCTCCACTTT.

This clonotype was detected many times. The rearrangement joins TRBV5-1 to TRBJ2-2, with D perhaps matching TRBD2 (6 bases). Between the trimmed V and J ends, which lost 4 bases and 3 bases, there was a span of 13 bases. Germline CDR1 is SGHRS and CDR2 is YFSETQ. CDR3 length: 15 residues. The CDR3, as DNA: TGCGCCAGCAGCGCCGCTAGCGTGGACACCGGGGAGCTGTTTTTT. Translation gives CASSAASVDTGELFF.

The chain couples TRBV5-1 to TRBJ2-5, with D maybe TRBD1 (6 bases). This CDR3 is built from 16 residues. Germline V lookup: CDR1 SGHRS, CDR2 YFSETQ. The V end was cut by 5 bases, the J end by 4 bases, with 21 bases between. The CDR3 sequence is CASSLPTLLGGETQYF. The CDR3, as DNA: TGCGCCAGCAGTCTGCCCACCCTCTTAGGGGGAGAGACCCAGTACTTC. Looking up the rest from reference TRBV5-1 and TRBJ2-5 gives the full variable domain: KAGVTQTPRYLIKTRGQQVTLSCSPISGHRSVSWYQQTPGQGLQFLFEYFSETQRNKGNFPGRFSGRQFSNSRSEMNVSTLELGDSALYLCASSLPTLLGGETQYFGPGTRLLVL.

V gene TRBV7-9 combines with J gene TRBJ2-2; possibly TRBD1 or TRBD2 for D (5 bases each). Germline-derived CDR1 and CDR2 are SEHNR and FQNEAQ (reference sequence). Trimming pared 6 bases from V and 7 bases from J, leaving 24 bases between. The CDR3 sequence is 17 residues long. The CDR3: CASSSWFGATEGGELFF. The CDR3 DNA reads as TGTGCCAGCAGTAGCTGGTTCGGGGCAACCGAAGGCGGGGAGCTGTTTTTT.

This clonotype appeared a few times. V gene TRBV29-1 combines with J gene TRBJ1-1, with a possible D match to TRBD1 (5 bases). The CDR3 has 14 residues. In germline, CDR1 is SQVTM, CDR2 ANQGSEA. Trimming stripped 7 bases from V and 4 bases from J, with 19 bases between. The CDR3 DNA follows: TGCAGCGCCCTCTTAGGGACCGGCGGCACTGAAGCTTTCTTT. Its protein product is CSALLGTGGTEAFF.

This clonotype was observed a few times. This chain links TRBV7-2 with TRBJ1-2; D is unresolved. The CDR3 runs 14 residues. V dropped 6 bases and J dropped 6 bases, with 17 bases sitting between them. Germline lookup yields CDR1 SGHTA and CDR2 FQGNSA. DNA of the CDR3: TGTGCCAGCAGTAGAAGGGTTAACGAGGATGGCTACACCTTC. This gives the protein CASSRRVNEDGYTF.

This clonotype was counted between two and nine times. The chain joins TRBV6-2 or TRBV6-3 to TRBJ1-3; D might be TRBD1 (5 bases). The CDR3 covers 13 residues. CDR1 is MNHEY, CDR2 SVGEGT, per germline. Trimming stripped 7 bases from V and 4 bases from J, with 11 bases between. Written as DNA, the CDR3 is TGTGCCAGCATCCAGGGCAACGGAAACACCATATATTTT. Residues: CASIQGNGNTIYF.

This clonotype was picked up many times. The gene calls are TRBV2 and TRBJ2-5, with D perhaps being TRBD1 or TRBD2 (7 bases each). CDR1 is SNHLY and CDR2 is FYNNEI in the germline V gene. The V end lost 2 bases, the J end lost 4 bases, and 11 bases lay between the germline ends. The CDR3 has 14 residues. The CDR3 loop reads CASSEQGEGETQYF. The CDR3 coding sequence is TGTGCCAGCAGTGAACAGGGGGAGGGAGAGACCCAGTACTTC.